This is a list of T cell receptor beta chains from one sample in a study of OX40 agonist ivuxolimab in advanced cancers. TCRdb keeps only in-frame clones here, not all; method: immunoSEQ multiplex PCR. This table holds approximately 94,000 clones, 85% to 95% found once. This specimen consisted of CD4+ or CD8+ T cells sorted from blood, obtained in a trial of the OX40 agonist ivuxolimab. These TCRs come from an adult with an advanced solid tumor such as melanoma, head and neck, liver or kidney cancer. CDR3s include the opening cysteine and the closing phenylalanine or tryptophan. A D gene is named only where the DNA matches it firmly. Clone size appears in some rows only: once, few, many, or a class for an expanded clone.

V gene	D gene	J gene	clone size	CDR3 protein	CDR3 DNA
TRBV4-1	-	TRBJ2-7	-	CASSHEARNSYEQYF	TGCGCCAGCAGCCATGAGGCTAGGAACTCCTACGAGCAGTACTTC
TRBV30	-	TRBJ2-7	-	CAWSVILYEQYF	TGTGCCTGGAGTGTTATACTCTACGAGCAGTACTTC
TRBV7-2	-	TRBJ1-3	once	CASSLEAVSGNTIYF	TGTGCCAGCAGCTTAGAGGCGGTCTCTGGAAACACCATATATTTT
TRBV11-1	-	TRBJ2-7	-	CASSLSPETYEQYF	TGTGCCAGCAGCTTATCACCCGAAACCTACGAGCAGTACTTC
TRBV5-1	TRBD2	TRBJ2-7	-	CASSLDSSGMVYEQYF	TGCGCCAGCAGCTTGGATTCTAGCGGGATGGTCTACGAGCAGTACTTC
TRBV7-9	-	TRBJ2-4	-	CASSPPENRNIQYF	TGTGCCAGCAGCCCCCCGGAGAACAGAAACATTCAGTACTTC
TRBV20-1	-	TRBJ2-7	-	CSATTDGTKYF	TGCAGTGCTACCACGGACGGGACGAAGTACTTC
TRBV11-3	-	TRBJ1-1	-	CASRSLLSEAFF	TGTGCCAGCCGAAGTTTGCTTTCTGAAGCTTTCTTT
TRBV5-1	-	TRBJ2-5	-	CASSLEGRAQETQYF	TGCGCCAGCAGCTTGGAGGGCAGGGCACAAGAGACCCAGTACTTC
TRBV19	TRBD2	TRBJ2-5	-	CASSISLAGGQETQYF	TGTGCCAGTAGTATATCCCTAGCGGGAGGACAAGAGACCCAGTACTTC
TRBV7-2	-	TRBJ2-5	once	CASSLAGRGETQYF	TGTGCCAGCAGCTTAGCGGGACGAGGTGAGACCCAGTACTTC
TRBV9	-	TRBJ2-7	-	CASSVGAGMVYEQYF	TGTGCCAGCAGCGTAGGGGCAGGGATGGTCTACGAGCAGTACTTC
TRBV7-9	TRBD1	TRBJ2-1	-	CASSIQGAQGEQFF	TGTGCCAGCAGCATACAGGGGGCGCAGGGAGAGCAGTTCTTC
TRBV11-3	-	TRBJ1-1	-	CAGHYRVGSTEAFF	TGTGCCGGACATTACAGGGTCGGTAGCACTGAAGCTTTCTTT
TRBV28	TRBD2	TRBJ2-7	-	CASSTRAGATYEQYF	TGTGCCAGCAGTACCAGAGCGGGGGCAACCTACGAGCAGTACTTC
TRBV18	TRBD1	TRBJ2-5	-	CASSLTGGHETQYF	TGTGCCAGCTCACTAACAGGGGGCCATGAGACCCAGTACTTC
TRBV5-5	TRBD2	TRBJ2-1	-	CASRLVAGGSYNEQFF	TGTGCCAGCAGACTCGTGGCGGGAGGGTCCTACAATGAGCAGTTCTTC
TRBV6-6	-	TRBJ2-5	-	CASLRGPQETQYF	TGTGCCAGCTTACGGGGGCCCCAAGAGACCCAGTACTTC
TRBV9	-	TRBJ2-2	-	CASRLDPGELFF	TGTGCCAGCAGGCTAGATCCCGGGGAGCTGTTTTTT
TRBV10-3	-	TRBJ1-4	-	CAISAGQGTNEKLFF	TGTGCCATCAGTGCGGGTCAGGGCACTAATGAAAAACTGTTTTTT
TRBV29-1	TRBD1	TRBJ2-2	-	CSVGTGDFGELFF	TGCAGCGTTGGGACAGGGGATTTCGGGGAGCTGTTTTTT
TRBV19	TRBD2	TRBJ2-1	-	CASSIPPEGGRGTYNEQFF	TGTGCCAGTAGTATTCCCCCGGAGGGCGGGAGGGGTACCTACAATGAGCAGTTCTTC
TRBV11-3	TRBD2	TRBJ2-7	-	CASREGLAGNYEQYF	TGTGCCAGCAGAGAGGGGCTAGCGGGGAACTACGAGCAGTACTTC
TRBV11-2	TRBD2	TRBJ2-3	few	CASSLINGLAADTQYF	TGTGCCAGCAGCTTGATTAATGGACTAGCGGCAGATACGCAGTATTTT
TRBV6-6	-	TRBJ1-3	-	CASSYSSQRNTIYF	TGTGCCAGCAGTTACTCGTCACAGAGAAACACCATATATTTT
TRBV18	TRBD1	TRBJ1-1	-	CASSPPQGLNTEAFF	TGTGCCAGCTCACCACCACAGGGGTTGAACACTGAAGCTTTCTTT
TRBV2	TRBD2	TRBJ2-3	-	CASSELAGASTDTQYF	TGTGCCAGCAGTGAACTAGCGGGGGCTAGCACAGATACGCAGTATTTT
TRBV5-1	-	TRBJ2-5	-	CASSRTDPSGETQYF	TGCGCCAGCAGCAGGACGGACCCGTCTGGAGAGACCCAGTACTTC
TRBV28	-	TRBJ1-1	-	CASSWTVNWNTEAFF	TGTGCCAGCAGTTGGACAGTGAATTGGAACACTGAAGCTTTCTTT
TRBV9	TRBD2	TRBJ2-1	-	CASSVTGTMGEQFF	TGTGCCAGCAGCGTCACCGGGACTATGGGTGAGCAGTTCTTC
TRBV4-1	-	TRBJ2-1	-	CASSQDPPGAANNEQFF	TGCGCCAGCAGCCAAGATCCCCCGGGGGCCGCAAACAATGAGCAGTTCTTC
TRBV28	-	TRBJ1-3	-	CASSAQDPSGNTIYF	TGTGCCAGCAGTGCCCAAGACCCCTCTGGAAACACCATATATTTT
TRBV6-1	-	TRBJ1-5	few	CASSETVGGRQPQHF	TGTGCCAGCAGTGAAACAGTTGGGGGACGACAGCCCCAGCATTTT
TRBV11-2	-	TRBJ1-1	-	CASSLVTDTEAFF	TGTGCCAGCAGCTTAGTCACAGACACTGAAGCTTTCTTT
TRBV5-1	-	TRBJ2-5	-	CASSVGFSRETQYF	TGCGCCAGCAGTGTTGGTTTTTCTAGGGAGACCCAGTACTTC
TRBV7-9	TRBD1	TRBJ2-7	-	CASSAKPGTGLVLDEQYF	TGTGCCAGCAGCGCTAAACCCGGGACAGGTCTGGTTCTGGACGAGCAGTACTTC
TRBV5-6	-	TRBJ2-1	-	CASSFGDGSYNEQFF	TGTGCCAGCAGCTTTGGGGACGGTTCCTACAATGAGCAGTTCTTC
TRBV28	-	TRBJ1-2	-	CASSSGTQLGYTF	TGTGCCAGCAGTTCAGGGACACAACTGGGCTACACCTTC
TRBV7-3	-	TRBJ2-5	-	CASSLTIRGETQYF	TGTGCCAGCAGCTTAACGATCCGAGGAGAGACCCAGTACTTC
TRBV6-5	-	TRBJ2-7	few	CASSARLLYEQYF	TGTGCCAGCAGTGCCCGACTACTTTACGAGCAGTACTTC
TRBV5-8	-	TRBJ2-2	-	CASSPLQGTNTGELFF	TGTGCCAGCAGCCCCTTACAGGGTACGAACACCGGGGAGCTGTTTTTT
TRBV19	-	TRBJ1-1	-	CASSMEGYTEAFF	TGTGCCAGTAGTATGGAGGGTTACACTGAAGCTTTCTTT
TRBV7-2	TRBD1	TRBJ2-2	-	CASRPDRGIGELFF	TGTGCCAGCAGGCCGGACAGGGGAATCGGGGAGCTGTTTTTT
TRBV7-2	TRBD1	TRBJ2-7	-	CASSISGGSYEQYF	TGTGCCAGCAGCATTTCAGGGGGCTCGTACGAGCAGTACTTC
TRBV7-8	TRBD2	TRBJ2-7	-	CASSSSPLAGEQYF	TGTGCCAGCAGCTCCTCGCCACTAGCGGGTGAGCAGTACTTC
TRBV6-1	-	TRBJ1-5	-	CASSPDGYNQPQHF	TGTGCCAGCAGTCCCGACGGATACAATCAGCCCCAGCATTTT
TRBV15	-	TRBJ2-5	-	CATSREGETQYF	TGTGCCACCAGCAGAGAAGGTGAGACCCAGTACTTC
TRBV5-1	TRBD2	TRBJ2-7	-	CASSSGLAEHEQYF	TGCGCCAGCAGCTCGGGACTAGCCGAACACGAGCAGTACTTC
TRBV4-3	-	TRBJ1-2	-	CASSQGGERNYGYTF	TGCGCCAGCAGCCAAGGCGGGGAGCGCAACTATGGCTACACCTTC
TRBV4-1	-	TRBJ1-2	few	CASSQPGKGLTEHRYGYTF	TGCGCCAGCAGCCAACCCGGAAAGGGGTTGACAGAACACCGCTATGGCTACACCTTC
TRBV30	TRBD1	TRBJ1-1	-	CAWSADRGRAAEAFF	TGTGCCTGGAGTGCGGACAGGGGAAGGGCTGCTGAAGCTTTCTTT
TRBV6-1	-	TRBJ1-5	once	CASSASYNQPQHF	TGTGCCAGCAGCGCTAGCTACAATCAGCCCCAGCATTTT